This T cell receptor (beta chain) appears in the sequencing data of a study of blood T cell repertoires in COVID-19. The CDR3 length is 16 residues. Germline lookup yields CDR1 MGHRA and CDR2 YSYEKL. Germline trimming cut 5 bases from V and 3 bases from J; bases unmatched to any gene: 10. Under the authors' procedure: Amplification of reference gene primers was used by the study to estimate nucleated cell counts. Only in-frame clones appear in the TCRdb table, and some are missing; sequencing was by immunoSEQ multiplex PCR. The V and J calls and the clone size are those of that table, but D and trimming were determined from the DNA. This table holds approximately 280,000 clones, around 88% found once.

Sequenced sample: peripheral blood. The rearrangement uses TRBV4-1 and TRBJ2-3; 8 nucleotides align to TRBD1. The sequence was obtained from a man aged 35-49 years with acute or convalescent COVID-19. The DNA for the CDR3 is TGCGCCAGCAGCTACCCGGGACAGGACAGAACAGATACGCAGTATTTT. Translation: CASSYPGQDRTDTQYF.